This TCR beta chain was retrieved from a study of vaccination and CD4 T cells after COVID-19. Study-wide background: Six men and four women formed the convalescents, two being Hispanic. Controls had a CEFX pool, an HIV-1 Nef pool, or no peptide added.

The sample's treatment: approximately 9-day PBMC culture with coronavirus spike peptide pools or control peptides (ViraFEST assay). This clonotype appeared a few times. Antigen: not known. An end of the junction does not agree with germline; a read error may underlie this. Study observations and caveats: Among convalescent patients, a median about 83% of reactive clones emerged only after vaccination.

Researchers used the Oncomine TCR Beta short-read assay to sequence DNA from cultured CD4+ T cells. TCRdb re-derived calls from the PCR reads in MiXCR, one entry per CDR3 protein. This repertoire shows over 12,000 distinct CDR3 sequences, approximately 30% found once; its top ten account for about 9.4%. This CDR3 has 12 residues. The germline CDR1 and CDR2 sequences are SEHNR and FQNEAQ (reference sequence). This TCR was recovered from a human donor who had recovered from COVID-19. Sequenced here: CD4+ T cells from blood, cultured in vitro, sampled after SARS-CoV-2 vaccination. The chain couples TRBV7-9 to TRBJ1-2; TRBD1 matches at 7 bases. The chain's CDR3 is CASSDRDRQGAF. As DNA, the CDR3 is TGTGCCAGCAGCGACCGGGACAGACAAGGTGCCTTC.